This T cell receptor (beta chain) was captured in a study of OX40 agonist ivuxolimab in advanced cancers. This CDR3 region has 14 residues. Trimming shortened V by 0 bases and J by 0 bases, and 7 bases separated the two germline ends. Germline CDR1 SGHDT, CDR2 YYEEEE. Blood got drawn at baseline, again on cycle 4 day 1, and then on cycle 7 day 1. Broader study findings: At 0.1 to 3.0 mg/kg and by week 6, clonal expansion occurred in CD4+ and CD8+ blood T cells. Near-lowest levels of clonal expansion characterized partial responders at 0.1-3.0 mg/kg.

Clones were sequenced by immunoSEQ multiplex PCR, and TCRdb holds only the in-frame ones, with some missing. The data show about 24,000 clones, 84% seen once. Turning to this clone: Its antigen is still unknown.

The gene calls are TRBV5-6 and TRBJ2-7, with TRBD2 as a possible D gene (5 bases). The clonotype was recovered from an adult with an advanced solid tumor such as melanoma, head and neck, liver or kidney cancer. The material sequenced was CD4+ or CD8+ T cells sorted from blood, taken in a trial of the OX40 agonist ivuxolimab. CDR3 bases: TGTGCCAGCAGCTTGGTGAGGGTCTCCTACGAGCAGTACTTC. Translation: CASSLVRVSYEQYF.